Listed here is a single TCR beta chain. Per the original data handling: Using reference gene primer amplification, nucleated cell counts were estimated. Data came from immunoSEQ multiplex PCR; TCRdb stores just in-frame clones and leaves some out. The V and J calls and clone size were taken over from that table, and D and trimming were inferred from the DNA. The table lists 90,000 to 110,000 clones, approximately 72% of them singletons. This entry belongs to a study of blood T cell repertoires in COVID-19. The length of the CDR3 is 15 residues. This TCR derives from a woman aged 65 to 85 with acute or convalescent COVID-19. The specimen was peripheral blood. This chain joins TRBV21-1 and TRBJ2-4; the D call in the table, TRBD1, was not verified against the DNA. TRBV21-1 is a known pseudogene. CDR3 in amino acids: CASSPIERQGTIQYF. In DNA, the CDR3 is TGTGCCAGCAGCCCTATCGAAAGGCAGGGAACCATTCAGTACTTC.